These 8 T cell receptor beta chains were all obtained from the same sample, sequenced in a study of OX40 agonist ivuxolimab in advanced cancers. The library came from the immunoSEQ multiplex PCR assay. TCRdb carries this immuneACCESS record with in-frame sequences only. Its versions omit some clonotypes, under half of them owing to an unresolved V gene in the studies checked, with the rest unexplained. The sample table shows approximately 40,000 clones, and roughly 83% are seen once. The ten largest make up more than 20% of the sample. This material consisted of CD4+ or CD8+ T cells sorted from blood, taken in a trial of the OX40 agonist ivuxolimab. The source is an adult with an advanced solid tumor such as melanoma, head and neck, liver or kidney cancer.

In this sample, this clone turned up a few times. The chain uses TRBV6-1 and TRBJ2-7; maybe TRBD2 (6 bases). The V end lost 1 base, the J end lost 0 bases, and 10 bases lay between the germline ends. The CDR3 length is 15 residues. CDR1 and CDR2 (germline): MNHNS, SASEGT. The CDR3 region has the DNA TGTGCCAGCAGTGAAGAAGCGGGTAGCTCCTACGAGCAGTACTTC. Amino acid sequence: CASSEEAGSSYEQYF.

The CDR3 DNA sequence: TGCGCCAGCAGCCAAGTGACAGCGCATAGCAATCAGCCCCAGCATTTT. Translating gives CASSQVTAHSNQPQHF. The genes are TRBV4-1 and TRBJ1-5; a possible D gene is TRBD1 (5 bases). The CDR3 sequence is 16 residues long. The ends were cut back, 1 base at V and 0 bases at J, with 10 bases in the middle. The germline V gene has CDR1 MGHRA and CDR2 YSYEKL.

This clone was observed a single time. The J gene is TRBJ2-5, the V gene TRBV5-4; TRBD2 agrees at 7 bases. This CDR3 spans 15 amino acids. V dropped 1 base and J dropped 2; count of bases not matched to a gene: 5. Germline V gene sequence: CDR1 SGHNT, CDR2 YYREEE (reference sequence). The CDR3 sequence is CASSLLGEGQETQYF. CDR3 nucleotide sequence: TGTGCCAGCAGCTTGTTAGGGGAGGGGCAAGAGACCCAGTACTTC.

DNA for the CDR3: TGTGCCAGCAGCGCTCTAGCGGGGGGGCCGGAAGATACGCAGTATTTT. Translated, it gives CASSALAGGPEDTQYF. This sequence joins TRBV9 and TRBJ2-3, with 12 bases fitting TRBD2. Germline V lookup: CDR1 SGDLS, CDR2 YYNGEE. Unmatched junction bases numbered 7, after V lost 3 bases and J lost 5 bases. The CDR3 loop spans 16 amino acids.

Only a few counts were recorded for this clone. V and J are TRBV10-2 and TRBJ1-2; D may be TRBD1 (6 bases). V gave up 0 bases and J gave up 6 bases, with 11 bases separating them. Per germline, CDR1 WSHSY and CDR2 SAAADI. This CDR3 spans 14 amino acids. CDR3: CASSESWGANGYTF. The CDR3 region has the DNA TGCGCCAGCAGTGAGTCGTGGGGGGCGAATGGCTACACCTTC.

The chain combines TRBV14 with TRBJ2-1, with 8 bases identical to TRBD2. Germline V gene data show CDR1 as SGHDN and CDR2 as FVKESK. Losses at the gene ends were 1 base for V and 8 bases for J; bases not matched to a gene: 7. The CDR3 sequence is 15 residues long. The CDR3 reads CASSQALAGFDEQFF. The CDR3 DNA follows: TGTGCCAGCAGCCAAGCTTTAGCGGGATTCGATGAGCAGTTCTTC.

This chain joins TRBV21-1 and TRBJ2-7. TRBV21-1 is shown as a pseudogene. This CDR3 has 15 residues. The CDR3 sequence is CASSNRLRCSYEQYF. The DNA for the CDR3 is TGTGCCAGCAGCAATAGGTTGAGATGTTCCTACGAGCAGTACTTC.

This clone occurred a few times. The chain joins TRBV9 to TRBJ2-7; D uncertain. The V gene's germline CDR1 is SGDLS and CDR2 YYNGEE. The V end was cut by 0 bases, the J end by 3 bases, with 1 base between. This CDR3 has 11 residues. CDR3 region: CASSVGYEQYF. CDR3 DNA: TGTGCCAGCAGCGTAGGCTACGAGCAGTACTTC.